One sample yielded the 2 T cell receptor beta chains listed below, sequenced in a study of vaccination and CD4 T cells after COVID-19. Via MiXCR, TCRdb re-called the PCR reads, giving one row per CDR3 protein. The sample includes about 18,000 distinct CDR3 sequences, 55% to 65% of them seen just once. The sequencing here drew on CD4+ T cells from blood, taken after SARS-CoV-2 vaccination. The source is a human donor who had recovered from COVID-19.

With respect to this clonotype: Germline and junction disagree at one end, which may indicate a read error. V usage is TRBV20-1 and J usage is TRBJ2-5; D is ambiguous. This CDR3 region has 13 residues. Germline values: CDR1 DFQATT, CDR2 SNEGSKA (reference sequence). In DNA, the CDR3 is TGCAGTGCTGGAGATCTGACGGAAGAGACCCAGTACTTC. The encoded protein is CSAGDLTEETQYF.

The J gene is TRBJ1-1, the V gene TRBV20-1; D possibly corresponds to TRBD1 (5 bases). Trimming took off 6 bases at V and 1 base at J, with 15 bases between the two ends. The V gene's germline CDR1 is DFQATT and CDR2 SNEGSKA (reference sequence). There are 14 residues in the CDR3. CDR3 sequence reads: CSASGVRKNTEAFF. The CDR3, as DNA: TGCAGTGCCTCGGGGGTCCGTAAGAACACTGAAGCTTTCTTT.